Ten or more counts support the clone carrying this T cell receptor (beta chain). Its antigen is unknown. The sample comes from a study of early T cells in non-severe SARS-CoV-2 infection. The wider study: Sequencing input comprised bulk RNA from unsorted whole blood; chain pairing was not available.

Points from the study as a whole: Private and CD4 specificities were missed by VDJdb matching, which favored anti-spike CD8 responses.

Individual cDNA molecules carried attached unique molecular identifiers. TCRdb fed the 5' RACE reads into MiXCR, producing one record per CDR3 protein. The sample lists more than 85,000 distinct CDR3 sequences; roughly 14% were seen once. CDR3 length: 15 amino acids. The J segment lost 6 bases and the V segment lost 5 bases, leaving 9 bases of the junction unmatched. Germline CDR1 is SGHNT and CDR2 is YENEEA. The sample consisted of whole blood. The rearrangement uses TRBV11-3 and TRBJ2-1; 8 bases align to TRBD2. This TCR was recovered from an adult who was a healthcare worker with PCR-confirmed SARS-CoV-2 infection or an uninfected control (not recorded which). The chain's CDR3 is CASSRTGLALNEQFF. The CDR3 bases are TGTGCCAGCAGCCGTACCGGACTAGCCCTCAATGAGCAGTTCTTC.